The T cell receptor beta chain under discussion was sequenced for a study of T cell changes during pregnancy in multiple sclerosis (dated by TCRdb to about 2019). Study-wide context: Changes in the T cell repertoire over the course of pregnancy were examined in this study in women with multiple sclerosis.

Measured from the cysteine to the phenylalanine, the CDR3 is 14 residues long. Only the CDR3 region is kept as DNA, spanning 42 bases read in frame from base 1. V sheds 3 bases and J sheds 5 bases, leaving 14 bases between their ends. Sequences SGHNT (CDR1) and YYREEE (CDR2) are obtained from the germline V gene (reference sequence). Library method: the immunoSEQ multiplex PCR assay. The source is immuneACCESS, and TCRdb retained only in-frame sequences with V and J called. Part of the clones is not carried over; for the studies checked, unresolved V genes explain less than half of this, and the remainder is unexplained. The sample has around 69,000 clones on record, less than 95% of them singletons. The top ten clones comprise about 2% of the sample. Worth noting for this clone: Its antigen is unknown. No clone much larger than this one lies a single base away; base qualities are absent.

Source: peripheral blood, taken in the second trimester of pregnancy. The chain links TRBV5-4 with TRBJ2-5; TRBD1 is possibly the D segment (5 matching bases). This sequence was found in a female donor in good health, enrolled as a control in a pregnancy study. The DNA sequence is TGTGCCAGCAGCTCCAGGGATGAGGTGGAGACCCAGTACTTC. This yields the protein CASSSRDEVETQYF.